This T cell receptor (beta chain) originates from a study of tumor and adjacent non-tumor tissue in lung cancer. The wider study: Stage I to III disease affected approximately 11 men and about five women aged about 31 to 80. On average, productive TCRbeta reads reached about 4.17 million per sample.

This sample's RNA came from whole unsorted tissue. Per germline, CDR1 MNHEY and CDR2 SVGAGI. The J segment lost 3 bases and the V segment lost 6 bases, leaving 5 bases of the junction unmatched. The CDR3 spans 15 residues. By sample fraction, this clonotype is medium-sized. The target antigen is unknown. The library came from three nested PCR rounds adapted from ARM-PCR protocols. TCRdb ran MiXCR on the multiplex PCR reads and lists one entry per CDR3 protein. The table has about 75,000 distinct CDR3 sequences, 60% to 85% seen once. General observations from the study: Higher tumor TCR diversity was associated with shorter survival. TCR diversity was significantly greater in tumor than normal lung tissue.

V usage is TRBV6-5 and J usage is TRBJ2-2; TRBD2 matches at 9 bases. The clonotype originates from a woman aged 45 to 65 with non-small cell lung cancer. The sequenced sample was lung tumor tissue. The CDR3 DNA is TGTGCCAGCAGGCGGGAGGGCTTTTACACCGGGGAGCTGTTTTTT. This gives the protein CASRREGFYTGELFF.